Presented here are 5 T cell receptor beta chains from one specimen sequenced in a study of blood T cell repertoires in COVID-19. Generated by immunoSEQ multiplex PCR, the TCRdb table keeps only in-frame clones and is missing some. The data show some 83,000 clones, with roughly 82% seen just once and 11% held by the top ten. The sequenced sample was peripheral blood. The receptors originated from a man over 45 with acute or convalescent COVID-19.

The sample holds a few counts of this clone. The V call is TRBV11-2, the J call TRBJ1-2, with 11 bases aligning to TRBD1. With V trimmed by 4 bases and J by 4 bases, 11 bases remained unmatched. The V gene's germline CDR1 is SGHAT and CDR2 FQNNGV. This CDR3 region has 17 residues. The CDR3 loop is CASSSLRDRGARYGYTF. CDR3 in DNA: TGTGCCAGCAGCTCCCTCCGGGACAGGGGGGCTCGCTATGGCTACACCTTC.

This chain uses TRBV6-4 with TRBJ2-1, with 10 bases identical to TRBD2. Germline loops: CDR1 MRHNA, CDR2 SNTAGT. The CDR3 has 15 amino acids. Losses at the gene ends were 5 bases for V and 5 bases for J; bases not matched to a gene: 6. In nucleotides, the CDR3 is TGTGCCAGCAGTCCGGGACTAGCGACCCACAATGAGCAGTTCTTC. Its protein is CASSPGLATHNEQFF.

The V gene is TRBV12-3 or TRBV12-4, the J gene TRBJ1-6, with D unclear. The ends were cut back, 5 bases at V and 7 bases at J, with 9 bases in the middle. CDR3 length: 13 residues. CDR3 nucleotides: TGTGCCAGCAGTCAGACTGGGAATTCACCCCTCCACTTT. The encoded protein is CASSQTGNSPLHF.

A note on this clone: A read error may produce the germline difference seen at one junction end. The CDR3 bases are TGCGCCAGCAGTCAAGGACGGGACAGCATTAACTATGGCTACACCTTC. As protein: CASSQGRDSINYGYTF. This sequence joins TRBV4-3 and TRBJ1-2; 7 nucleotides align to TRBD1. The V gene's germline CDR1 is LGHNA and CDR2 YSLEER. This CDR3 spans 16 amino acids.

The chain employs TRBV4-2 and TRBJ1-2; D perhaps matches TRBD1 (5 bases). From germline, CDR1 is LGHNA and CDR2 YNFKEQ. There are 16 residues in the CDR3. The V gene lost 0 bases and the J gene lost 5 bases, with 16 bases spanning the gap. CDR3 DNA sequence: TGTGCCAGCAGCCAAGACGCAGGAGGGGTAGGATATGGCTACACCTTC. It translates to CASSQDAGGVGYGYTF.